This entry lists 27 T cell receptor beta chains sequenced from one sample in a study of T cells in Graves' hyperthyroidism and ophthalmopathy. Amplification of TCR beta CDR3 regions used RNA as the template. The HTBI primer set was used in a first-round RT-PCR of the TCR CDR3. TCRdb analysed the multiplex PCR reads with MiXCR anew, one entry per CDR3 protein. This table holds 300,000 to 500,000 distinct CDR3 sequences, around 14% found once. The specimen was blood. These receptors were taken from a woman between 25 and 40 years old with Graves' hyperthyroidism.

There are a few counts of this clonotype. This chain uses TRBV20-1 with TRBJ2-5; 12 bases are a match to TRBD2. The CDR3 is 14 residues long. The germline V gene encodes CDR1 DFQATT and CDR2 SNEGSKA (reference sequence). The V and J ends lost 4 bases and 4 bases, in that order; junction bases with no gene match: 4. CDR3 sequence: CSAKPGLAGETQYF. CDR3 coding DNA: TGCAGTGCTAAACCGGGACTAGCGGGAGAGACCCAGTACTTC.

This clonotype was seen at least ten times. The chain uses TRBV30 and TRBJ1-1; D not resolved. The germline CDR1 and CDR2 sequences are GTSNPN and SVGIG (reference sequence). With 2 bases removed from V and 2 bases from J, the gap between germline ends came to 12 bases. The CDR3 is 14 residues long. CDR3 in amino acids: CAWSRELVNTEAFF. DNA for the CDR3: TGTGCCTGGAGTAGGGAATTGGTAAACACTGAAGCTTTCTTT.

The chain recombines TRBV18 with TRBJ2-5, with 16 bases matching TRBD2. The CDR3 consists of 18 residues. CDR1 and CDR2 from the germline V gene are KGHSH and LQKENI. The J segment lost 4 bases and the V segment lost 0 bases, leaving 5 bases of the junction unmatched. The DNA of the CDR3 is TGTGCCAGCTCACCACCGGGACTAGCGGGAGGGCCGATAGAGACCCAGTACTTC. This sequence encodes CASSPPGLAGGPIETQYF.

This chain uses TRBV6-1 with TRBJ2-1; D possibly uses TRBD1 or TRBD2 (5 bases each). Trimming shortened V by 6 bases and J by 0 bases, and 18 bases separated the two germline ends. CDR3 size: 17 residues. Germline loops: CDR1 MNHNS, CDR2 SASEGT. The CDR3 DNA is TGTGCCAGCAGGAGGGGTTCGAAGATCAGCTCCTACAATGAGCAGTTCTTC. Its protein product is CASRRGSKISSYNEQFF.

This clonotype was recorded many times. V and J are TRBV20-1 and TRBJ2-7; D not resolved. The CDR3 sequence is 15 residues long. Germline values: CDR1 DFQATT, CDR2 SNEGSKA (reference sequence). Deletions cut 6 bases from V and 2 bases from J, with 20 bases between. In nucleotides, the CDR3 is TGCAGTGCCAGCCAGATAGAGGAGACCCCCTACGAGCAGTACTTC. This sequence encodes CSASQIEETPYEQYF.

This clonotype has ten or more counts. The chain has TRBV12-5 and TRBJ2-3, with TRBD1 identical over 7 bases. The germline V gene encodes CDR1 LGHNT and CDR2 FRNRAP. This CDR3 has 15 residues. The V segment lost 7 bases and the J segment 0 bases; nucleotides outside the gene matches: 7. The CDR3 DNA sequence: TGTGCTAGTGCCCAAGGGACAGCTAGCACAGATACGCAGTATTTT. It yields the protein CASAQGTASTDTQYF.

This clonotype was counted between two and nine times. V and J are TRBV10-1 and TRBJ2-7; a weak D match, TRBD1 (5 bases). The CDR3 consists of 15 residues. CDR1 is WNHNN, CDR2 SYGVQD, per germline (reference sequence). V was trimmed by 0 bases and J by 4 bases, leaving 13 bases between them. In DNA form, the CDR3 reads TGCGCCAGCAGTGAGTCCCGGGCAGGGTCGTACGAGCAGTACTTC. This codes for CASSESRAGSYEQYF.

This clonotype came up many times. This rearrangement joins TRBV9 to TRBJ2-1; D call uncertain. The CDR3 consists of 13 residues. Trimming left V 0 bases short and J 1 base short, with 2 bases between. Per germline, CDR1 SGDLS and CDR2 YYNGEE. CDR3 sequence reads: CASSVASYNEQFF. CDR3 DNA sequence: TGTGCCAGCAGCGTAGCTTCCTACAATGAGCAGTTCTTC.

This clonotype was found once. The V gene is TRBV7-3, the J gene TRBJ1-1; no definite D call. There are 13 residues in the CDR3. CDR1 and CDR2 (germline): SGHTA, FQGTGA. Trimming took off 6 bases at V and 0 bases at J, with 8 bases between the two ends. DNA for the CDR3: TGTGCCAGCAGTCGCCAGCTGAACACTGAAGCTTTCTTT. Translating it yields CASSRQLNTEAFF.

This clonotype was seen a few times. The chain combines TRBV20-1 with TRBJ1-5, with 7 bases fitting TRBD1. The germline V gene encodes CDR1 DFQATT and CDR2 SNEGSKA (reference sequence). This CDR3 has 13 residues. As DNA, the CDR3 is TGCAGCGGACAGGACTATAGCAATCAGCCCCAGCATTTT. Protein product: CSGQDYSNQPQHF.

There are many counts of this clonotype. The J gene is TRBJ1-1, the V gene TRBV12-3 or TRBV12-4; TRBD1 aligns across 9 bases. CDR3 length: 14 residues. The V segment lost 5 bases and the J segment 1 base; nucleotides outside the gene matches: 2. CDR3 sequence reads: CASSTGGPNTEAFF. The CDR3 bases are TGTGCCAGCAGTACAGGGGGCCCGAACACTGAAGCTTTCTTT.

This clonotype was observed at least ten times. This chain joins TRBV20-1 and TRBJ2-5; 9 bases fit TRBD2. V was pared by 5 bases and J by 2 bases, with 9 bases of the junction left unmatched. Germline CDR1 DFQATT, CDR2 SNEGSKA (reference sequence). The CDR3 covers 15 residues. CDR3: CSAGDAGGGQETQYF. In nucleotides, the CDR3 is TGCAGTGCTGGCGATGCGGGAGGGGGACAAGAGACCCAGTACTTC.

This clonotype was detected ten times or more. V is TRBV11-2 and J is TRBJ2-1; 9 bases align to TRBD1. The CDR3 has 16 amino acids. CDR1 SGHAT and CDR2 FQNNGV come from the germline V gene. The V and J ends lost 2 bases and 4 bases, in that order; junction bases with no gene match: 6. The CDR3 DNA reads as TGTGCCAGCAGCTTAAGACGGACAGGGGAATACAATGAGCAGTTCTTC. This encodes CASSLRRTGEYNEQFF.

Written as DNA, the CDR3 is TGTGCCAGCAGTGGTGCTGGGACAGGGAGGTCCTACGAGCAGTACTTC. It codes for CASSGAGTGRSYEQYF. The chain links TRBV2 to TRBJ2-7; the match to TRBD1 covers 9 bases. Losses at the gene ends were 4 bases for V and 1 base for J; bases not matched to a gene: 8. The germline V gene has CDR1 SNHLY and CDR2 FYNNEI. There are 16 residues in the CDR3.

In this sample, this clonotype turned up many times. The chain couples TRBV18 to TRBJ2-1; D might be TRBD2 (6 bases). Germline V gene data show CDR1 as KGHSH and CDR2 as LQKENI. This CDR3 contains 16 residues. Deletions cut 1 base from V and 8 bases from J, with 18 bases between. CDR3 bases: TGTGCCAGCTCACCACTAGGGAAGGGCGGGGCCGATGAGCAGTTCTTC. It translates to CASSPLGKGGADEQFF. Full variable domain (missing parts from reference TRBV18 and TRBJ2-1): NAGVMQNPRHLVRRRGQEARLRCSPMKGHSHVYWYRQLPEEGLKFMVYLQKENIIDESGMPKERFSAEFPKEGPSILRIQQVVRGDSAAYFCASSPLGKGGADEQFFGPGTRLTVL.

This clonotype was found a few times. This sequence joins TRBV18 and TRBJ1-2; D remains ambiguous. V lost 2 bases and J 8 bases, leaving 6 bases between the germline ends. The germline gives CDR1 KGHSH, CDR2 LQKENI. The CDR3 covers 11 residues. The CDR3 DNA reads TGTGCCAGCTCACCAAGCGGCGGCTACACCTTC. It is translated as CASSPSGGYTF.

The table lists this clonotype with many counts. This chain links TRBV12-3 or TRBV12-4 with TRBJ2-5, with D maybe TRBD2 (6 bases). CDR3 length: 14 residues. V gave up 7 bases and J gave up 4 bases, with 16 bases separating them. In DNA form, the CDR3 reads TGTGCCAGCACCCCAAGGAGGGATTCAGAGACCCAGTACTTC. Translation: CASTPRRDSETQYF.

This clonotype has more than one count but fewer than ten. The CDR3 spells CATSDHRPRGANTEAFF. CDR3 in DNA: TGTGCCACCAGTGACCACCGCCCCAGGGGGGCTAACACTGAAGCTTTCTTT. The V gene is TRBV24-1, the J gene TRBJ1-1, with 7 bases lining up with TRBD1. This CDR3 is 17 amino acids long. CDR1 is KGHDR and CDR2 is SFDVKD in the germline V gene. The V segment lost 4 bases and the J segment 2 bases; nucleotides outside the gene matches: 12.

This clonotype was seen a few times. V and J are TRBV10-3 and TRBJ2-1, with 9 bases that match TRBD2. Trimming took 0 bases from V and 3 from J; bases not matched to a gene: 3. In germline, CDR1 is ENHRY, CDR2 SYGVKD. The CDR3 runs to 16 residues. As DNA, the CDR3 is TGTGCCATCAGTGAGTCGAGTAGCGGGGGCTACAATGAGCAGTTCTTC. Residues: CAISESSSGGYNEQFF.

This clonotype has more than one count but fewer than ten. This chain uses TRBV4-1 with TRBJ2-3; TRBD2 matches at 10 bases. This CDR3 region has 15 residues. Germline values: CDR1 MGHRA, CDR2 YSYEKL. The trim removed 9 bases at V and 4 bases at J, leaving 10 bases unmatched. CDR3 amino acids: CASKPSSGSPDTQYF. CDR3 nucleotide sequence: TGCGCCAGTAAACCTTCTAGCGGGAGCCCAGATACGCAGTATTTT.

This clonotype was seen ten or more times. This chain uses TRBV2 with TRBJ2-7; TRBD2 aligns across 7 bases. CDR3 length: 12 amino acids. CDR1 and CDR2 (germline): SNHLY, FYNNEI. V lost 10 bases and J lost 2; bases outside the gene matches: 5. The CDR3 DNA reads TGTGCCATTGACGCGGGAGCCTACGAGCAGTACTTC. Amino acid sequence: CAIDAGAYEQYF.

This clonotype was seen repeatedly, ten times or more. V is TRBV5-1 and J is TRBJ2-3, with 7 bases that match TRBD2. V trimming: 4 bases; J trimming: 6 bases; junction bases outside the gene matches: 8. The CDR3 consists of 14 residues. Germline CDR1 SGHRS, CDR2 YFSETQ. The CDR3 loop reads CASSVEGREDTQYF. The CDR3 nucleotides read TGCGCCAGCAGCGTTGAAGGGAGGGAGGATACGCAGTATTTT. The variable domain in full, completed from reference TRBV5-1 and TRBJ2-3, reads KAGVTQTPRYLIKTRGQQVTLSCSPISGHRSVSWYQQTPGQGLQFLFEYFSETQRNKGNFPGRFSGRQFSNSRSEMNVSTLELGDSALYLCASSVEGREDTQYFGPGTRLTVL.

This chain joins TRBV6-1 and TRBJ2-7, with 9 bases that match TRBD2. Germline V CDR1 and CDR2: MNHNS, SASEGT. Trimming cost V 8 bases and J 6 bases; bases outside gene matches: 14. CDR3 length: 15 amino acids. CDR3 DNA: TGTGCCAGCTCCGCTCCGGGACTAGCCCACCGCGAGCAGTACTTC. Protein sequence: CASSAPGLAHREQYF.

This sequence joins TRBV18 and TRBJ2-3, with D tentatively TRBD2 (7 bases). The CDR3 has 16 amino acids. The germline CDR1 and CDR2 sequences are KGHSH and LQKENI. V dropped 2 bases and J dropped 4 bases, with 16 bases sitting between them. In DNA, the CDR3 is TGTGCCAGCTCACCAGGCGGGGGCCGGGGAGCAGATACGCAGTATTTT. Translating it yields CASSPGGGRGADTQYF.

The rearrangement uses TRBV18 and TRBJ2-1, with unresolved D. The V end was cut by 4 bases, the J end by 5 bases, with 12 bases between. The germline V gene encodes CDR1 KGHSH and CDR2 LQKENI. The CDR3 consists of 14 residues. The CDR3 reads CASSLSYSHNEQFF. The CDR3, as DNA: TGTGCCAGCTCACTCAGCTACAGTCACAATGAGCAGTTCTTC.

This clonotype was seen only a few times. For the CDR3, the DNA is TGCGCCAGCAGCGACGGACTCACTGGGTCATACGAGCAGTACTTC. It yields the protein CASSDGLTGSYEQYF. The V gene is TRBV5-1, the J gene TRBJ2-7; D perhaps matches TRBD2 (5 bases). V was clipped by 4 bases and J by 4 bases, with 18 bases between them. CDR3 length: 15 residues. CDR1 is SGHRS and CDR2 is YFSETQ in the germline V gene.

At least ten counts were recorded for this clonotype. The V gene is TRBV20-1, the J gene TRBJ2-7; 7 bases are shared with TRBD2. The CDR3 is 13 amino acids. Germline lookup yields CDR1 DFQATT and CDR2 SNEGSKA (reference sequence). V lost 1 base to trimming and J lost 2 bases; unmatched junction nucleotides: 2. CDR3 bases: TGCAGTGCTAGAGCGGGAGGCCCCTACGAGCAGTACTTC. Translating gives CSARAGGPYEQYF.